This entry lists 4 T cell receptor beta chains sequenced from one sample in a study of CD8 T cells in ankylosing spondylitis. TCRdb called the 5' RACE reads again in MiXCR, with one record for every CDR3 protein. This sample has 40,000 or so distinct CDR3 sequences, with around 2.9% found just once. The sample was blood, either unsorted or a sorted T cell fraction (not recorded which). These receptors all come from a male donor with ankylosing spondylitis or in good health (not recorded which).

This clonotype was seen at least ten times. The chain couples TRBV9 to TRBJ1-5, with D perhaps TRBD1 (5 bases). This CDR3 contains 13 residues. Germline CDR1 and CDR2: SGDLS and YYNGEE. V shed 0 bases and J shed 12 bases, with 13 bases lying between them. The CDR3 DNA is TGTGCCAGCAGCGTAGCACCCTGGGGCGACCAGCATTTT. It yields the protein CASSVAPWGDQHF.

This clonotype was found many times. This chain joins TRBV9 and TRBJ2-7; D gene uncertain. V lost 4 bases and J lost 2, with 16 bases in between. CDR1 is SGDLS and CDR2 is YYNGEE in the germline V gene. CDR3 length: 15 amino acids. The chain's CDR3 is CASSLRSFTPYEQYF. The CDR3 DNA follows: TGTGCCAGCAGCCTCAGAAGTTTCACGCCCTACGAGCAGTACTTC.

This clonotype occurred many times. V gene TRBV9 combines with J gene TRBJ1-1; possible D gene TRBD1, 6 bases. Trimming took 4 bases from V and 3 from J, leaving 10 bases between them. Germline CDR1 reads SGDLS; CDR2 reads YYNGEE. There are 13 residues in the CDR3. CDR3 sequence reads: CASSPEGDTEAFF. The CDR3 coding sequence is TGTGCCAGCAGCCCGGAGGGGGACACTGAAGCTTTCTTT.

This clonotype was observed at least ten times. This sequence joins TRBV9 and TRBJ1-1, with D possibly being TRBD1 (6 bases). The V gene lost 4 bases and the J gene lost 1 base, with 17 bases spanning the gap. Germline assignment: CDR1 SGDLS and CDR2 YYNGEE. CDR3 size: 16 residues. The CDR3 is CASSPQGGRWNTEAFF. CDR3 nucleotides: TGTGCCAGCAGCCCCCAAGGGGGGCGTTGGAACACTGAAGCTTTCTTT.